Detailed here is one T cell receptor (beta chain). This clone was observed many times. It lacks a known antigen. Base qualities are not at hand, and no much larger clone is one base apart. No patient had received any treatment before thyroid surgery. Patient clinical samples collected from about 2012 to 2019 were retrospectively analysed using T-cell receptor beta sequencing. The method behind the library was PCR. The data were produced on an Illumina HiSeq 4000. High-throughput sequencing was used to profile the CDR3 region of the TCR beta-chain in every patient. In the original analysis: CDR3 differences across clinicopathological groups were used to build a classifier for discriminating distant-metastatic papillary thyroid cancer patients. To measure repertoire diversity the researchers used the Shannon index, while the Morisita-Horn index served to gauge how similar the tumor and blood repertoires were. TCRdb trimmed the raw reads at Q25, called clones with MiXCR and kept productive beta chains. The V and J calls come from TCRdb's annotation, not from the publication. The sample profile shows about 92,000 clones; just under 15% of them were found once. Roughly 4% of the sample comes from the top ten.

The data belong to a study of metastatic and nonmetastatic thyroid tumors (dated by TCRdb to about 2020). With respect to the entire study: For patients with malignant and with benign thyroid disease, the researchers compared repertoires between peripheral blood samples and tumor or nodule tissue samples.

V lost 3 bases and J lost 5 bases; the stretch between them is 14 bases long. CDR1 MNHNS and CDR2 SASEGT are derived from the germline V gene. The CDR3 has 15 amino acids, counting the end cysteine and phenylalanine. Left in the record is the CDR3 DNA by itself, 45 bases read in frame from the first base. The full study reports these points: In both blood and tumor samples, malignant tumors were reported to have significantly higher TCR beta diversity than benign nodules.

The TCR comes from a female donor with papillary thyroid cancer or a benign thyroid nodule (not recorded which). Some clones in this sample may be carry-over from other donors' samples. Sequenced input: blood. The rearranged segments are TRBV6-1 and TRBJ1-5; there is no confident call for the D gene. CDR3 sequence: CASSDFPAPDQPQHF. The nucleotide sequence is TGTGCCAGCAGTGATTTTCCGGCGCCCGATCAGCCCCAGCATTTT.